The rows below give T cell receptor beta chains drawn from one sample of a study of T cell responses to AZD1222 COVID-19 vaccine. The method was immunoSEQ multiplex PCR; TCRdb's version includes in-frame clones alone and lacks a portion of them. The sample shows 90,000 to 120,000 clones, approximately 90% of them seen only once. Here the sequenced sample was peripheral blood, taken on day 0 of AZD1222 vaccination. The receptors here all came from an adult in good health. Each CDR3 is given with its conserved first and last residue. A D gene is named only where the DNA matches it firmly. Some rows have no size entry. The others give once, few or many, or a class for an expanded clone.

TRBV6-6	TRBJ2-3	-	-	CASSYSQDTQYF	TGTGCCAGCAGTTACTCCCAGGATACGCAGTATTTT
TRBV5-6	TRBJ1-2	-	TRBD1	CASSLAPDRAYGYTF	TGTGCCAGCAGCTTGGCCCCGGACAGGGCATATGGCTACACCTTC
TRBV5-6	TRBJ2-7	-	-	CASTSTLRAAYEQYF	TGTGCCAGCACTTCCACACTCCGGGCGGCTTACGAGCAGTACTTC
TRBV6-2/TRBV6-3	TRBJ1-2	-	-	CASSYSTLSYGYTF	TGTGCCAGCAGTTACTCGACTCTATCCTATGGCTACACCTTC
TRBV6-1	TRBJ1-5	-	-	CASSEAGAQPQHF	TGTGCCAGCAGTGAAGCGGGGGCTCAGCCCCAGCATTTT
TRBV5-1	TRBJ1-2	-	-	CASSWGGDGYGYTF	TGCGCCAGCAGCTGGGGGGGCGACGGATATGGCTACACCTTC
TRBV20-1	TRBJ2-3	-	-	CSVHLRGTQYF	TGCAGTGTCCACCTCCGGGGTACGCAGTATTTT
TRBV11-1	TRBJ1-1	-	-	CASSNTFEAFF	TGTGCCAGCAGCAACACTTTTGAAGCTTTCTTT
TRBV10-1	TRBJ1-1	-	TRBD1	CARKQGGTEAFF	TGCGCCCGCAAACAGGGGGGTACTGAAGCTTTCTTT
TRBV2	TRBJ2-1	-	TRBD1	CASRRDRVYNEQFF	TGTGCCAGCAGGCGGGACAGGGTCTACAATGAGCAGTTCTTC
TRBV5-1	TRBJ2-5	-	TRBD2	CASSLSLAGGQETQYF	TGCGCCAGCAGCCTCTCACTAGCGGGGGGTCAAGAGACCCAGTACTTC
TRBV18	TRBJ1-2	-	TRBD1	CASSPTGTEGYTF	TGTGCCAGCTCACCGACCGGGACAGAGGGCTACACCTTC
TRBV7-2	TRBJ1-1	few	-	CASSFDFSGTEAFF	TGTGCCAGCAGCTTCGATTTTTCTGGCACTGAAGCTTTCTTT
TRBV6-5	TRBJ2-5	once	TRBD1	CASSYWDRDQETQYF	TGTGCCAGCAGTTATTGGGACAGAGATCAAGAGACCCAGTACTTC
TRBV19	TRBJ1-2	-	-	CASSMGSGGYGYTF	TGTGCCAGTAGTATGGGCAGTGGGGGCTATGGCTACACCTTC
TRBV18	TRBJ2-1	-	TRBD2	CASSSSGGDNEQFF	TGTGCCAGCTCATCTAGCGGGGGGGACAATGAGCAGTTCTTC
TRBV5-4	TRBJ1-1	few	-	CAGRGEGTEAFF	TGTGCCGGCCGGGGGGAGGGCACTGAAGCTTTCTTT
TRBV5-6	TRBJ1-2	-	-	CASSLGPIGDGYTF	TGTGCCAGCAGCTTGGGGCCGATCGGGGATGGCTACACCTTC
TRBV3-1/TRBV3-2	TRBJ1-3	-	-	CASSQGLGGPSGSNTIYF	TGTGCCAGCAGCCAAGGTCTAGGGGGGCCAAGTGGCAGTAACACCATATATTTT
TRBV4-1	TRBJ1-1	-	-	CASSQVVYTEAFF	TGCGCCAGCAGCCAAGTGGTTTACACTGAAGCTTTCTTT
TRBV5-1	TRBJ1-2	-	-	CASSLSTPINYGYTF	TGCGCCAGCAGCTTGTCCACTCCAATAAACTATGGCTACACCTTC
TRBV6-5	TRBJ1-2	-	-	CAGEGNYGYTF	TGTGCCGGTGAGGGGAACTATGGCTACACCTTC
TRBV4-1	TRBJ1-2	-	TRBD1	CASRATGDYGYTF	TGCGCCAGCAGAGCGACAGGGGACTATGGCTACACCTTC
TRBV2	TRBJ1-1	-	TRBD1	CASRDRGRETEAFF	TGTGCCAGCAGGGACAGGGGCCGGGAGACTGAAGCTTTCTTT
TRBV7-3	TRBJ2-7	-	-	CASSLKGDRDEQYF	TGTGCCAGCAGCTTAAAAGGGGACCGGGACGAGCAGTACTTC
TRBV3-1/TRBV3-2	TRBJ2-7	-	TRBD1	CASSKRTGTTYEQYF	TGTGCCAGCAGCAAAAGGACAGGGACAACCTACGAGCAGTACTTC
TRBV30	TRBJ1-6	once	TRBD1	CACAGTGGSPLHF	TGTGCCTGTGCCGGGACAGGGGGTTCACCCCTCCACTTT
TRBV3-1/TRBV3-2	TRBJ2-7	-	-	CASNKRGGLRGEQYF	TGTGCCAGCAACAAAAGGGGTGGGTTAAGAGGCGAGCAGTACTTC
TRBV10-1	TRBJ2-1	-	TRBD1	CASSPDRGYIDEQFF	TGCGCCAGCAGCCCGGACAGGGGGTATATCGATGAGCAGTTCTTC
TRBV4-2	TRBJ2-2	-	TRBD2	CASSQDITSGGSRTGELFF	TGTGCCAGCAGCCAAGATATCACTAGCGGGGGGTCGCGCACCGGGGAGCTGTTTTTT
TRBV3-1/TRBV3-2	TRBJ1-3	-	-	CASSRTFSDWEAGNTIYF	TGTGCCAGCAGCCGAACCTTTAGCGACTGGGAGGCTGGAAACACCATATATTTT